This TCR beta chain was observed in a study of cytomegalovirus exposure and HLA in healthy donors. Amplification used 60 Vbeta primers and 13 Jbeta primers. The protocol was immunoSEQ multiplex PCR, while the TCRdb copy is restricted to in-frame clones and leaves out a portion. The sample shows roughly 110,000 clones, roughly 80% of them seen only once. This receptor was identified in a man aged 25 to 40 in good health and CMV-seropositive. The sequencing sample was made of PBMCs.

The DNA for the CDR3 is TGTGCCAGCAGCTCCCGCGGAGGAAACACCATATATTTT. Translated, it gives CASSSRGGNTIYF. This sequence joins TRBV7-2 and TRBJ1-3, with no clear D. This CDR3 contains 13 residues. Looked up from germline, CDR1 is SGHTA and CDR2 is FQGNSA. Trimming removed 4 bases at V and 4 bases at J, with 8 bases between.